This T cell receptor beta chain derives from a study of T cells after somatic rescue of genetic block. The length of the CDR3 is 15 residues. CDR1 and CDR2 from the germline V gene are SGHVS and FQNEAQ. The ends were cut back, 5 bases at V and 0 bases at J, with 13 bases in the middle. Clones were read by immunoSEQ multiplex PCR, and TCRdb kept only the in-frame ones, dropping some. The sample contains about 72,000 clones, about nine tenths of which appear only once. The TCR was taken from a man aged 25-45 years. This rearrangement joins TRBV7-8 to TRBJ1-2; D gene ambiguous. The source material was peripheral blood mononuclear cells (PBMCs). The CDR3 sequence: CASSNDKQSNYGYTF. In nucleotides, the CDR3 is TGTGCCAGCAGCAATGACAAACAATCTAACTATGGCTACACCTTC.